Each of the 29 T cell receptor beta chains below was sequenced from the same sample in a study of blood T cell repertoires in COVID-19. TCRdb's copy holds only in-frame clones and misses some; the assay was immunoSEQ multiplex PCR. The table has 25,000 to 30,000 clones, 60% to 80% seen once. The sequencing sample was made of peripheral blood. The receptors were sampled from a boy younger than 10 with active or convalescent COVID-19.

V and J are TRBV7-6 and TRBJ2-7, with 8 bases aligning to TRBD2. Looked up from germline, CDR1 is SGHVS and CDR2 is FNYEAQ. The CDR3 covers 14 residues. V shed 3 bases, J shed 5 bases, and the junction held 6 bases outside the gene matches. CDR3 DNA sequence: TGTGCCAGCAGCTTTACGACGGGGGGGCACGAGCAGTACTTC. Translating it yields CASSFTTGGHEQYF.

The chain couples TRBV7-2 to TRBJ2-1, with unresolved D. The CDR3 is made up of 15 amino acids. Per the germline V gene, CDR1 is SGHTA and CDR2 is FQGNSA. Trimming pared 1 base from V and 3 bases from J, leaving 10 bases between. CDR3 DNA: TGTGCCAGCAGCTTAGGCAAGAGCAACTACAATGAGCAGTTCTTC. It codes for CASSLGKSNYNEQFF.

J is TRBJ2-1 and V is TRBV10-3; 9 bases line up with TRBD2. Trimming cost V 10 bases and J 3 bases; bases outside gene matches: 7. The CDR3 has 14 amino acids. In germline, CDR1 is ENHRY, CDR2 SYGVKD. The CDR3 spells CATRTSVDYNEQFF. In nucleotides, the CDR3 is TGTGCCACCAGGACTAGCGTCGACTACAATGAGCAGTTCTTC.

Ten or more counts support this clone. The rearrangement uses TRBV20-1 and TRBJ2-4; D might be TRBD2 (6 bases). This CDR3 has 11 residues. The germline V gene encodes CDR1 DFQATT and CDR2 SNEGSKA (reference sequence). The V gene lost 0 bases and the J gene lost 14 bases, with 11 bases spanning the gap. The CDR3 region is CSARDGRGEYF. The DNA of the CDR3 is TGCAGTGCTAGAGATGGGCGGGGCGAGTACTTC.

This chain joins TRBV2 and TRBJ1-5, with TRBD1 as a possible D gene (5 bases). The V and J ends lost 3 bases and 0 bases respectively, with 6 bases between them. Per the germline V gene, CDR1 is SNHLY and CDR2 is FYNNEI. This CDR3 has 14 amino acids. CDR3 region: CASSEQGSNQPQHF. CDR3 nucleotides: TGTGCCAGCAGTGAGCAGGGTAGCAATCAGCCCCAGCATTTT.

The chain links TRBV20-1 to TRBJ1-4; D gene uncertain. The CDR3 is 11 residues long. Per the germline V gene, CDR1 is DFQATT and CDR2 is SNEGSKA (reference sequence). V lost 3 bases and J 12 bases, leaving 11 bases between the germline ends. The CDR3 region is CSASDAEELFF. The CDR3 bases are TGCAGTGCTAGTGACGCCGAGGAACTGTTTTTT.

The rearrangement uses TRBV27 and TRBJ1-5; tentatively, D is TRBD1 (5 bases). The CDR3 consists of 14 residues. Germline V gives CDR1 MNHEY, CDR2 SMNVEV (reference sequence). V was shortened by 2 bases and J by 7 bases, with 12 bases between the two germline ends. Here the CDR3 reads CASSLMSGHQPQHF. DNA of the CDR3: TGTGCCAGCAGTTTAATGTCAGGGCACCAGCCCCAGCATTTT.

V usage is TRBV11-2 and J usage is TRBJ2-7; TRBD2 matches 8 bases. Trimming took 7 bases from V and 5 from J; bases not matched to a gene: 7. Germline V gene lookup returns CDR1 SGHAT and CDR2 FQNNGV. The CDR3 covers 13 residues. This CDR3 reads CASNPGGGHEQYF. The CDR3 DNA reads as TGTGCCAGCAACCCGGGGGGGGGCCACGAGCAGTACTTC.

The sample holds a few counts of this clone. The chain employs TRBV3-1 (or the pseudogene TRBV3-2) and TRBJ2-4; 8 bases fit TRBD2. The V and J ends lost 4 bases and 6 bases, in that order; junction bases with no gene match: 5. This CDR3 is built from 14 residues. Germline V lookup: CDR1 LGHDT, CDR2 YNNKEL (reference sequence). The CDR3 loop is CASSLSGRVNIQYF. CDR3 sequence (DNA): TGTGCCAGCAGCCTGAGCGGGAGAGTAAACATTCAGTACTTC.

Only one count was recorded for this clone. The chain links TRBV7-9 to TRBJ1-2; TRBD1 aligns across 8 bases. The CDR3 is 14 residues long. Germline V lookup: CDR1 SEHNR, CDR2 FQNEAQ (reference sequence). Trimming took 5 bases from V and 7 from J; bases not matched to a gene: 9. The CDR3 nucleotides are TGTGCCAGCAGCCCCAGGCAGGGGGCGGGTGGCTACACCTTC. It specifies CASSPRQGAGGYTF.

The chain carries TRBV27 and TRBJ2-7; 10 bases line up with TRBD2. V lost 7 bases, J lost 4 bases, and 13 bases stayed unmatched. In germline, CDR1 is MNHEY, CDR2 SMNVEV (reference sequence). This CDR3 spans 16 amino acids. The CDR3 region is CASKRGGLSSSYEQYV. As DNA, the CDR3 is TGTGCCAGCAAGCGGGGGGGCCTATCGTCCTCTTACGAGCAGTACGTC.

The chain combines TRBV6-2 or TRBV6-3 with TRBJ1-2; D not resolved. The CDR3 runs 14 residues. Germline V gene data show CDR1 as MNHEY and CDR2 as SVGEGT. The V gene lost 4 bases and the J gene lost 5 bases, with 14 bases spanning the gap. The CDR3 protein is CASSSYSPGYGYTF. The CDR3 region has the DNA TGTGCCAGCAGTTCCTACTCTCCCGGTTATGGCTACACCTTC.

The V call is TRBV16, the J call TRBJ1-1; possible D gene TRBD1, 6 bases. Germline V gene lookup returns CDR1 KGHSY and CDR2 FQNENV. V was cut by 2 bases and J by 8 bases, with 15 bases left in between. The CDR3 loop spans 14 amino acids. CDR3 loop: CASSQPLTGSEAFF. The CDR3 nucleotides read TGTGCCAGCAGCCAACCCTTGACAGGTTCCGAAGCTTTCTTT.

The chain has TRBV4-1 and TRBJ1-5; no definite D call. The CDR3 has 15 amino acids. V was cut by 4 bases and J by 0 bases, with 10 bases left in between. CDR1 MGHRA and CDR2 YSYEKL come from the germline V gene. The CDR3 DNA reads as TGCGCCAGCAGCCGGTCGGGTTTTAGCAATCAGCCCCAGCATTTT. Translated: CASSRSGFSNQPQHF.

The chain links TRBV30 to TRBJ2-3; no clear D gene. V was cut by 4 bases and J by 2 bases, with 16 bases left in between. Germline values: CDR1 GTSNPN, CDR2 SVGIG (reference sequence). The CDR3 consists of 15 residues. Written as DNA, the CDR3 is TGTGCCTGGAAGCGAGGTGGGTCGTACACAGATACGCAGTATTTT. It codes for CAWKRGGSYTDTQYF.

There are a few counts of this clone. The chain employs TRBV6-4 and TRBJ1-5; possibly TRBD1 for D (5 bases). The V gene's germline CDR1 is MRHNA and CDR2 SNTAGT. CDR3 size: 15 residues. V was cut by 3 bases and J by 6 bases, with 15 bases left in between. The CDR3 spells CASSDGRGRRQPQHF. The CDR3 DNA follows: TGTGCCAGCAGTGATGGTCGGGGGAGACGTCAGCCCCAGCATTTT.

The CDR3 DNA follows: TGTGCCAGCAGCTTAGCGTGGTCAGGGAGGAGCGAGCAGTACTTC. Encoded protein: CASSLAWSGRSEQYF. The rearrangement uses TRBV7-2 and TRBJ2-7; the D gene is possibly TRBD2 (6 bases). The CDR3 has 15 residues. Looked up from germline, CDR1 is SGHTA and CDR2 is FQGNSA. Trimming took 0 bases from V and 6 from J, leaving 15 bases between them. Combining the CDR3 with reference TRBV7-2 and TRBJ2-7 gives the whole variable domain GAGVSQSPSNKVTEKGKDVELRCDPISGHTALYWYRQSLGQGLEFLIYFQGNSAPDKSGLPSDRFSAERTGGSVSTLTIQRTQQEDSAVYLCASSLAWSGRSEQYFGPGTRLTVT.

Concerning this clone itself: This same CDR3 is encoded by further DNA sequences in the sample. The CDR3: CATSDRLNQPQHF. The CDR3 DNA reads as TGTGCCACCAGTGATAGACTGAATCAGCCCCAGCATTTT. The chain has TRBV24-1 and TRBJ1-5; D is unresolved. Per the germline V gene, CDR1 is KGHDR and CDR2 is SFDVKD. There are 13 residues in the CDR3. Trimming cost V 3 bases and J 4 bases, with 6 bases left between them.

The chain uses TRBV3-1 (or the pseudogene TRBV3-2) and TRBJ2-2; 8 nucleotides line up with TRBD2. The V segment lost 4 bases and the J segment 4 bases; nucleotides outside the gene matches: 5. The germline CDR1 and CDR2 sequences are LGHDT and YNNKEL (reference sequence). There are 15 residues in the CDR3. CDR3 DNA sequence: TGTGCCAGCAGCCCCGGGGGGGTGATCACCGGGGAGCTGTTTTTT. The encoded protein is CASSPGGVITGELFF.

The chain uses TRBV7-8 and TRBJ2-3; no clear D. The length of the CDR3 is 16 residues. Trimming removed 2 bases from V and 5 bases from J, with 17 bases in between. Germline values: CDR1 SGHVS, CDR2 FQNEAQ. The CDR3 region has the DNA TGTGCCAGCAGCTTACGATCGACCCTGCGCGGAGATACGCAGTATTTT. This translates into CASSLRSTLRGDTQYF.

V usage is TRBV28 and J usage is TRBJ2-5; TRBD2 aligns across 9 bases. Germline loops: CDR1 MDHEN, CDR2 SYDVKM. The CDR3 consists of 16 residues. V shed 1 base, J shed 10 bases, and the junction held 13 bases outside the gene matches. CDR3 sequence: CASSLSGSGGPLDQYF. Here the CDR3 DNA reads TGTGCCAGCAGTTTATCAGGTAGCGGGGGCCCCTTGGACCAGTACTTC.

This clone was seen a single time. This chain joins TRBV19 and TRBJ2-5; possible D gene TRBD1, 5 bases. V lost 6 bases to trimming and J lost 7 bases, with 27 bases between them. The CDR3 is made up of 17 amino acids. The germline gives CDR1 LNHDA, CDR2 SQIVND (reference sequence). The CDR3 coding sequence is TGTGCCAGTAGCAGGACCCAGGGCCCGGGCCTCTGGGGGACCCAGTACTTC. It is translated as CASSRTQGPGLWGTQYF.

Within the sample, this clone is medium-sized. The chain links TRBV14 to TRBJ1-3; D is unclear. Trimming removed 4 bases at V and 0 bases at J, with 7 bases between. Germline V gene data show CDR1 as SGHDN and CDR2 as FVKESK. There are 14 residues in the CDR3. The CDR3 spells CASSPGFSGNTIYF. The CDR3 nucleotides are TGTGCCAGCAGCCCAGGTTTCTCTGGAAACACCATATATTTT. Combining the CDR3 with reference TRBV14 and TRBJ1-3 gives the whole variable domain EAGVTQFPSHSVIEKGQTVTLRCDPISGHDNLYWYRRVMGKEIKFLLHFVKESKQDESGMPNNRFLAERTGGTYSTLKVQPAELEDSGVYFCASSPGFSGNTIYFGEGSWLTVV.

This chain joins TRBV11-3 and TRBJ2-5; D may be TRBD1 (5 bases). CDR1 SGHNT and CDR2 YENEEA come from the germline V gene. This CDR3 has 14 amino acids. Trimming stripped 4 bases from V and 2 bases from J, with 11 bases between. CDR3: CASSSRQSQETQYF. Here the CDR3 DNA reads TGTGCCAGCAGCTCCCGACAGTCACAAGAGACCCAGTACTTC.

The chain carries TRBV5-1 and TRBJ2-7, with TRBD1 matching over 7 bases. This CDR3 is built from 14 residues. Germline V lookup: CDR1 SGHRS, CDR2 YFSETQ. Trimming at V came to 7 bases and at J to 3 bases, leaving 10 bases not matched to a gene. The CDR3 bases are TGCGCCAGCGGCCATGGGGACAGCAACTACGAGCAGTACTTC. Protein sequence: CASGHGDSNYEQYF.

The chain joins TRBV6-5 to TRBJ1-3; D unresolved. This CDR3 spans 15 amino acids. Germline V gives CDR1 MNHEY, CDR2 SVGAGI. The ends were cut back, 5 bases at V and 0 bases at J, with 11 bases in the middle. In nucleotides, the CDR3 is TGTGCCAGCAGTCGCCATCGGAGCTCTGGAAACACCATATATTTT. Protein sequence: CASSRHRSSGNTIYF.

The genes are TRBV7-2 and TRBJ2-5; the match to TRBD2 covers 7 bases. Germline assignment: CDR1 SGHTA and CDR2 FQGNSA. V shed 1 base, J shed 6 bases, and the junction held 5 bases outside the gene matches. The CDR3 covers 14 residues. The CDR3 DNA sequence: TGTGCCAGCAGCTTAGGCGGGAGTGGGAAGACCCAGTACTTC. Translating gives CASSLGGSGKTQYF.

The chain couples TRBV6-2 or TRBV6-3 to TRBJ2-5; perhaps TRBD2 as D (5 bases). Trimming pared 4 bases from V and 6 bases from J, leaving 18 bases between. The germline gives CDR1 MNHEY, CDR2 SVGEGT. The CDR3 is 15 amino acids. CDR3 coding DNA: TGTGCCAGCAGTTTGGGGTGGACTCGCACAAAGACCCAGTACTTC. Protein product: CASSLGWTRTKTQYF.

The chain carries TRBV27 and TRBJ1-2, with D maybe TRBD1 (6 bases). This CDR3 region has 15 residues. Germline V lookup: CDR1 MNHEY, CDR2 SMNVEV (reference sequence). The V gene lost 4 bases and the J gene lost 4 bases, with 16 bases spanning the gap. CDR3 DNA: TGTGCCAGCAGTTATGTACAGGGAACGGGCTATGGCTACACCTTC. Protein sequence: CASSYVQGTGYGYTF.